Shown below are 29 T cell receptor beta chains from a single sample sequenced in a study of blood T cell repertoires in COVID-19. Repertoires were generated with immunoSEQ multiplex PCR, while TCRdb's copy carries only in-frame clones and drops some. Of some 240,000 clones listed, about 86% are singletons. The sequencing sample was made of PBMCs or T cells enriched from blood (not recorded which). These receptors all come from a man aged 25 to 45 with acute COVID-19.

In its sample, this clone was seen a few times. This chain uses TRBV6-4 with TRBJ1-1, with 7 nucleotides matching TRBD1. Trimming removed 0 bases from V and 5 bases from J; junction bases left unmatched: 3. Germline V CDR1 and CDR2: MRHNA, SNTAGT. This CDR3 is built from 14 residues. CDR3 nucleotides: TGTGCCAGCAGTGACTCTGGGGACAGTACTGAAGCTTTCTTT. This translates into CASSDSGDSTEAFF.

This clone was found once. The chain combines TRBV2 with TRBJ2-7; D is perhaps TRBD1 (6 bases). This CDR3 region has 14 residues. Trimming cost V 8 bases and J 6 bases, with 20 bases left between them. Germline CDR1 SNHLY, CDR2 FYNNEI. The CDR3 region is CASSTSPRGSEQYV. The CDR3, as DNA: TGTGCCAGCTCGACTTCGCCCAGGGGAAGCGAGCAGTACGTC.

The chain links TRBV7-2 to TRBJ2-1; 8 positions match TRBD1. This CDR3 has 14 amino acids. Germline V gene lookup returns CDR1 SGHTA and CDR2 FQGNSA. After removal of 1 base from V and 9 bases from J, the junction contained 5 bases not matched to a gene. CDR3 protein: CASSLGTGQREQFF. CDR3 nucleotide sequence: TGTGCCAGCAGCTTAGGGACAGGGCAGCGTGAGCAGTTCTTC.

The rearrangement links TRBV11-3 to TRBJ1-2; 9 bases align to TRBD1. Germline V gene lookup returns CDR1 SGHNT and CDR2 YENEEA. CDR3 length: 14 amino acids. With V trimmed by 2 bases and J by 5 bases, 3 bases remained unmatched. The CDR3 spells CASSLSGTGYGYTF. The CDR3, as DNA: TGTGCCAGCAGCTTAAGCGGGACAGGGTATGGCTACACCTTC.

This rearrangement joins TRBV6-5 to TRBJ2-1, with 9 bases fitting TRBD2. Germline-derived CDR1 and CDR2 are MNHEY and SVGAGI. The CDR3 is 15 residues long. The V and J ends lost 6 bases and 5 bases, in that order; junction bases with no gene match: 8. The chain's CDR3 is CASRTAGGRHNEQFF. The CDR3 nucleotides are TGTGCCAGCAGAACGGCGGGGGGGCGGCACAATGAGCAGTTCTTC.

This clone was detected only a few times. In DNA form, the CDR3 reads TGCGCCAGTGAGGGACAGAAGCCAGATACGCAGTATTTT. It specifies CASEGQKPDTQYF. V gene TRBV4-1 combines with J gene TRBJ2-3; 7 bases line up with TRBD1. The germline V gene encodes CDR1 MGHRA and CDR2 YSYEKL. V trimming: 9 bases; J trimming: 4 bases; junction bases outside the gene matches: 7. The CDR3 length is 13 residues.

In its sample, this clone was seen once. This rearrangement joins TRBV27 to TRBJ2-2; D is ambiguous. The V end lost 3 bases, the J end lost 4 bases, and 3 bases lay between the germline ends. This CDR3 is built from 12 residues. Per the germline V gene, CDR1 is MNHEY and CDR2 is SMNVEV (reference sequence). This CDR3 reads CASSFRTGELFF. CDR3 nucleotide sequence: TGTGCCAGCAGTTTTCGCACCGGGGAGCTGTTTTTT.

This chain joins TRBV3-1 (or the pseudogene TRBV3-2) and TRBJ2-7; D is perhaps TRBD2 (5 bases). Germline lookup yields CDR1 LGHDT and CDR2 YNNKEL (reference sequence). This CDR3 is built from 12 residues. The V end was cut by 5 bases, the J end by 6 bases, with 11 bases between. CDR3 amino acids: CASSTRGGEQYV. DNA of the CDR3: TGTGCCAGCAGCACCCGTGGAGGCGAGCAGTACGTC.

The J gene is TRBJ2-2, the V gene TRBV13; 8 nucleotides line up with TRBD1. The CDR3 extends over 13 amino acids. CDR1 is PRHDT and CDR2 is FYEKMQ in the germline V gene (reference sequence). V dropped 5 bases and J dropped 8; count of bases not matched to a gene: 4. In DNA, the CDR3 is TGTGCCAGCAGCGGACAGGGCAGGGGGGAGCTGTTTTTT. As protein: CASSGQGRGELFF.

The chain links TRBV7-2 to TRBJ2-5; D possibly corresponds to TRBD1 (5 bases). The CDR3 contains 13 residues. V was trimmed by 6 bases and J by 6 bases, leaving 14 bases between them. Germline assignment: CDR1 SGHTA and CDR2 FQGNSA. The CDR3 spells CASRKQGMKTQYF. The CDR3, as DNA: TGTGCCAGCAGGAAGCAGGGTATGAAGACCCAGTACTTC.

A single count supports this clone. A junction end diverges from the germline sequence, so it may reflect a read error. This chain joins TRBV5-1 and TRBJ1-6; D may be TRBD1 (6 bases). Per the germline V gene, CDR1 is SGHRS and CDR2 is YFSETQ. The CDR3 has 14 amino acids. CDR3 amino acids: CASAEGTPNSPLHF. CDR3 coding DNA: TGTGCCAGCGCAGAAGGGACACCTAATTCACCCCTCCACTTT.

The sample holds a few counts of this clone. The chain joins TRBV7-9 to TRBJ1-1, with D perhaps matching TRBD1 (6 bases). CDR1 SEHNR and CDR2 FQNEAQ come from the germline V gene (reference sequence). The CDR3 loop spans 16 amino acids. The V end was cut by 5 bases, the J end by 5 bases, with 21 bases between. CDR3 loop: CASSRGTQLKGTEAFF. The CDR3 DNA reads TGTGCCAGCAGCCGAGGGACACAATTAAAGGGGACTGAAGCTTTCTTT.

V is TRBV29-1 and J is TRBJ1-1; possibly TRBD1 for D (6 bases). Germline CDR1 is SQVTM and CDR2 is ANQGSEA. The CDR3 covers 14 residues. V was cut by 6 bases and J by 4 bases, with 18 bases left in between. CDR3 protein: CSVQLSRGGTEAFF. The CDR3 nucleotides read TGCAGCGTCCAACTTTCCAGGGGCGGCACTGAAGCTTTCTTT.

The chain combines TRBV14 with TRBJ2-1; a weak D match, TRBD1 (6 bases). CDR1 and CDR2 (germline): SGHDN, FVKESK. The CDR3 is made up of 17 amino acids. Trimming removed 3 bases at V and 5 bases at J, with 20 bases between. The CDR3 region is CASSQGARDKPHNEQFF. The DNA for the CDR3 is TGTGCCAGCAGCCAGGGGGCCCGAGATAAACCGCACAATGAGCAGTTCTTC.

This chain connects TRBV3-1 (or the pseudogene TRBV3-2) to TRBJ1-3, with D maybe TRBD1 (5 bases). The V end was cut by 0 bases, the J end by 4 bases, with 13 bases between. CDR1 is LGHDT, CDR2 YNNKEL, per germline (reference sequence). The CDR3 contains 16 residues. In DNA, the CDR3 is TGTGCCAGCAGCCAAGATCTGCGGGGGTCCGGAAACACCATATATTTT. It yields the protein CASSQDLRGSGNTIYF.

The chain carries TRBV7-8 and TRBJ2-7, with D tentatively TRBD1 (6 bases). The CDR3 length is 16 residues. The V gene's germline CDR1 is SGHVS and CDR2 FQNEAQ. V was clipped by 5 bases and J by 6 bases, with 23 bases between them. As DNA, the CDR3 is TGTGCCAGCAGCCCTACAGGGTTCATTTCCCTAGCCGAGCAGTACGTC. It yields the protein CASSPTGFISLAEQYV.

In its sample, this clone was seen a few times. The chain is built from TRBV6-1 and TRBJ2-2; D gene ambiguous. V lost 2 bases and J lost 4, with 11 bases in between. Germline loops: CDR1 MNHNS, CDR2 SASEGT. The CDR3 consists of 15 residues. CDR3 residues: CASSEFRQVTGELFF. The CDR3 DNA is TGTGCCAGCAGTGAATTTCGGCAGGTCACCGGGGAGCTGTTTTTT.

The chain recombines TRBV6-5 with TRBJ1-1; 12 bases line up with TRBD1. Trimming removed 9 bases from V and 4 bases from J; junction bases left unmatched: 6. The CDR3 has 14 residues. Looked up from germline, CDR1 is MNHEY and CDR2 is SVGAGI. CDR3 loop: CASTGTGGTTEAFF. For the CDR3, the DNA is TGTGCCAGTACCGGGACAGGGGGCACCACTGAAGCTTTCTTT.

The chain is built from TRBV6-1 and TRBJ1-2; D might be TRBD1 (5 bases). The germline CDR1 and CDR2 sequences are MNHNS and SASEGT. V lost 4 bases and J 8 bases, leaving 23 bases between the germline ends. The CDR3 sequence is 16 residues long. The DNA of the CDR3 is TGTGCCAGCAGTGGGTTCTTGGGGCCCGGGGAGGAGGGCTACACCTTC. Protein product: CASSGFLGPGEEGYTF.

The chain carries TRBV28 and TRBJ1-2, with D maybe TRBD1 (6 bases). Trimming cost V 3 bases and J 4 bases, with 9 bases left between them. CDR1 and CDR2 from the germline V gene are MDHEN and SYDVKM. The CDR3 loop spans 13 amino acids. The CDR3 DNA reads as TGTGCCAGCAGTTTCCGCAGGGGCTATGGCTACACCTTC. Its protein product is CASSFRRGYGYTF.

V and J are TRBV13 and TRBJ2-3; 7 bases map to TRBD2. The germline V gene encodes CDR1 PRHDT and CDR2 FYEKMQ (reference sequence). CDR3 length: 16 residues. J was trimmed by 0 bases and V by 2 bases; bases with no gene match: 5. CDR3 sequence: CASSLILASSTDTQYF. CDR3 bases: TGTGCCAGCAGCTTAATACTAGCGTCTAGCACAGATACGCAGTATTTT. Supplemented by reference TRBV13 and TRBJ2-3, the full variable domain reads AAGVIQSPRHLIKEKRETATLKCYPIPRHDTVYWYQQGPGQDPQFLISFYEKMQSDKGSIPDRFSAQQFSDYHSELNMSSLELGDSALYFCASSLILASSTDTQYFGPGTRLTVL.

CDR3 coding DNA: TGTGCCAGCAGTCCCCCTTTTCAGCCCCAGCATTTT. It is translated as CASSPPFQPQHF. V usage is TRBV28 and J usage is TRBJ1-5; D gene unclear. Germline CDR1 and CDR2: MDHEN and SYDVKM. The length of the CDR3 is 12 residues. V lost 5 bases and J 6 bases, leaving 8 bases between the germline ends.

The V call is TRBV12-3 or TRBV12-4, the J call TRBJ1-2, with D perhaps TRBD1 (6 bases). The V gene lost 6 bases and the J gene lost 7 bases, with 9 bases spanning the gap. The CDR3 is 11 residues long. The CDR3 reads CASSLRGGYTF. The CDR3 nucleotides are TGTGCCAGCAGCCTCAGGGGTGGCTACACCTTC.

The genes are TRBV18 and TRBJ1-3; TRBD1 aligns across 7 bases. V dropped 3 bases and J dropped 0; count of bases not matched to a gene: 5. The length of the CDR3 is 16 residues. Germline V gives CDR1 KGHSH, CDR2 LQKENI. The CDR3 region is CASSPDRTYSGNTIYF. For the CDR3, the DNA is TGTGCCAGCTCACCGGACAGGACTTACTCTGGAAACACCATATATTTT.

The rearrangement joins TRBV2 to TRBJ1-4; D is unresolved. Germline V gene sequence: CDR1 SNHLY, CDR2 FYNNEI. V lost 7 bases and J 5 bases, leaving 14 bases between the germline ends. CDR3 length: 14 residues. CDR3 region: CASTPAHTNEKLFF. In DNA, the CDR3 is TGTGCCAGCACCCCCGCACACACAAATGAAAAACTGTTTTTT.

This rearrangement joins TRBV28 to TRBJ1-2; D uncertain. The CDR3 is made up of 16 amino acids. Germline V gene lookup returns CDR1 MDHEN and CDR2 SYDVKM. The ends were cut back, 4 bases at V and 0 bases at J, with 15 bases in the middle. The CDR3 region is CASSSGGDWTNYGYTF. CDR3 sequence (DNA): TGTGCCAGCAGTTCCGGTGGAGACTGGACTAACTATGGCTACACCTTC.

The chain employs TRBV28 and TRBJ2-7; 9 bases agree with TRBD1. The germline V gene encodes CDR1 MDHEN and CDR2 SYDVKM. The CDR3 is 15 amino acids. V trimming: 6 bases; J trimming: 5 bases; junction bases outside the gene matches: 11. This CDR3 is CASSRAGQGVHEQYV. In DNA form, the CDR3 reads TGTGCCAGCAGCAGGGCGGGACAGGGTGTCCACGAGCAGTACGTC.

J is TRBJ2-5 and V is TRBV11-2; a weak D match, TRBD2 (7 bases). Trimming removed 6 bases from V and 5 bases from J, with 13 bases in between. The germline V gene encodes CDR1 SGHAT and CDR2 FQNNGV. This CDR3 is 13 amino acids long. The CDR3 region is CASSFRGGETQYF. In DNA, the CDR3 is TGTGCCAGCAGTTTCAGGGGAGGGGAGACCCAGTACTTC.

This rearrangement joins TRBV7-8 to TRBJ1-1; TRBD1 matches at 8 bases. V was clipped by 5 bases and J by 1 base; unmatched bases: 3. CDR1 and CDR2 from the germline V gene are SGHVS and FQNEAQ. The CDR3 totals 14 residues. Here the CDR3 DNA reads TGTGCCAGCAGCGCAGACAGGGGGAACACTGAAGCTTTCTTT. This sequence encodes CASSADRGNTEAFF.